Listed here are 18 T cell receptor beta chains from one sample, sequenced in a study of cytomegalovirus exposure and HLA in healthy donors. Only in-frame clones appear in the TCRdb table, and some are missing; sequencing was by immunoSEQ multiplex PCR. The table lists 150,000 to 200,000 clones, more than 80% of them singletons, with roughly 7% in the top ten. Source material: PBMCs. The receptors were sampled from a man between 18 and 35 years old in good health and CMV-seropositive.

The chain is built from TRBV5-8 and TRBJ1-1; D may be TRBD1 (6 bases). Deletions cut 3 bases from V and 4 bases from J, with 13 bases between. CDR3 length: 14 residues. The germline V gene encodes CDR1 SGHTS and CDR2 YDEGEE. In nucleotides, the CDR3 is TGTGCCAGCAGCTATTGGACAGTGGGCACTGAAGCTTTCTTT. Its protein is CASSYWTVGTEAFF.

The chain joins TRBV6-1 to TRBJ1-2; a weak D match, TRBD1 (6 bases). The V and J ends lost 0 bases and 3 bases respectively, with 14 bases between them. The V gene's germline CDR1 is MNHNS and CDR2 SASEGT. CDR3 size: 16 residues. The CDR3 protein is CASSEAGDNPDYGYTF. The DNA for the CDR3 is TGTGCCAGCAGTGAAGCCGGGGACAATCCAGACTATGGCTACACCTTC.

The rearrangement links TRBV28 to TRBJ1-5; perhaps TRBD1 as D (6 bases). Per germline, CDR1 MDHEN and CDR2 SYDVKM. The CDR3 extends over 14 amino acids. With 5 bases removed from V and 1 base from J, the gap between germline ends came to 9 bases. This CDR3 is CASSTDRSNQPQHF. Here the CDR3 DNA reads TGTGCCAGCAGTACGGACAGAAGCAATCAGCCCCAGCATTTT.

V is TRBV7-2 and J is TRBJ2-2, with 12 bases matching TRBD2. This CDR3 contains 15 residues. Germline loops: CDR1 SGHTA, CDR2 FQGNSA. Trimming at V came to 5 bases and at J to 4 bases, leaving 2 bases not matched to a gene. CDR3 DNA: TGTGCCAGCAGCCAGACTAGCGGGAGCACCGGGGAGCTGTTTTTT. Translated, it gives CASSQTSGSTGELFF.

The chain joins TRBV20-1 to TRBJ1-1; D ambiguous. There are 11 residues in the CDR3. CDR1 and CDR2 (germline): DFQATT, SNEGSKA (reference sequence). Trimming pared 6 bases from V and 3 bases from J, leaving 8 bases between. The CDR3 coding sequence is TGCAGTGCCCAGATGGACACTGAAGCTTTCTTT. Its translation is CSAQMDTEAFF.

The chain couples TRBV7-3 to TRBJ2-7; D is unclear. The CDR3 spans 13 residues. Germline V gene sequence: CDR1 SGHTA, CDR2 FQGTGA. Trimming pared 3 bases from V and 6 bases from J, leaving 12 bases between. The CDR3 DNA reads TGTGCCAGCAGCTTGAGGCAATTCCCCGAGCAGTACTTC. It codes for CASSLRQFPEQYF. The complete variable domain, with remaining parts taken from reference TRBV7-3 and TRBJ2-7, reads GAGVSQTPSNKVTEKGKYVELRCDPISGHTALYWYRQSLGQGPEFLIYFQGTGAADDSGLPNDRFFAVRPEGSVSTLKIQRTERGDSAVYLCASSLRQFPEQYFGPGTRLTVT.

This chain connects TRBV5-6 to TRBJ2-3; D might be TRBD2 (6 bases). This CDR3 spans 16 amino acids. CDR1 and CDR2 from the germline V gene are SGHDT and YYEEEE. V was cut by 2 bases and J by 2 bases, with 15 bases left in between. CDR3 amino acids: CASSFVGRGPTDTQYF. For the CDR3, the DNA is TGTGCCAGCAGCTTTGTGGGGCGGGGACCCACAGATACGCAGTATTTT.

This rearrangement joins TRBV19 to TRBJ2-1, with 9 bases fitting TRBD1. CDR3 length: 14 residues. Germline assignment: CDR1 LNHDA and CDR2 SQIVND (reference sequence). V trimming: 4 bases; J trimming: 9 bases; junction bases outside the gene matches: 7. CDR3 DNA sequence: TGTGCCAGTAGTAGGACAGGGGATGGAGCTGAGCAGTTCTTC. This codes for CASSRTGDGAEQFF.

This clone was recorded many times. The CDR3 sequence: CASSESPSTGPQHF. In nucleotides, the CDR3 is TGTGCCAGCAGTGAGTCGCCCAGTACGGGGCCCCAGCATTTT. The chain employs TRBV6-1 and TRBJ1-5, with D uncertain. The ends were cut back, 3 bases at V and 9 bases at J, with 15 bases in the middle. Per the germline V gene, CDR1 is MNHNS and CDR2 is SASEGT. This CDR3 region has 14 residues.

This chain uses TRBV28 with TRBJ2-7, with TRBD2 matching over 13 bases. The germline CDR1 and CDR2 sequences are MDHEN and SYDVKM. J lost 0 bases, V lost 5 bases, and 1 base had no gene match. This CDR3 has 15 amino acids. The CDR3 coding sequence is TGTGCCAGCAGTCGGACTAGCGGGAGCTCCTACGAGCAGTACTTC. Its translation: CASSRTSGSSYEQYF.

The chain recombines TRBV28 with TRBJ2-7; tentative D call: TRBD2 (6 bases). Germline CDR1 reads MDHEN; CDR2 reads SYDVKM. This CDR3 region has 13 residues. Trimming pared 7 bases from V and 3 bases from J, leaving 13 bases between. CDR3 loop: CASTRDLDYEQYF. The CDR3 coding sequence is TGTGCCAGCACCCGGGACTTAGACTACGAGCAGTACTTC.

This clone was seen a handful of times. The J gene is TRBJ2-7, the V gene TRBV2; maybe TRBD2 (5 bases). CDR1 and CDR2 from the germline V gene are SNHLY and FYNNEI. V lost 7 bases and J 0 bases, leaving 7 bases between the germline ends. The CDR3 totals 12 residues. In DNA, the CDR3 is TGTGCCAGCACGGGGAGCTCCTACGAGCAGTACTTC. Translating it yields CASTGSSYEQYF.

This chain joins TRBV4-3 and TRBJ2-3; D is possibly TRBD2 (6 bases). CDR3 size: 15 residues. Trimming cost V 4 bases and J 4 bases, with 15 bases left between them. CDR1 and CDR2 (germline): LGHNA, YSLEER. CDR3 coding DNA: TGCGCCAGCAGCCCCCGGGCGGGAATGTCAGATACGCAGTATTTT. Residues: CASSPRAGMSDTQYF.

The V gene is TRBV27, the J gene TRBJ1-2, with D perhaps TRBD1 (5 bases). Trimming left V 8 bases short and J 3 bases short, with 16 bases between. Per the germline V gene, CDR1 is MNHEY and CDR2 is SMNVEV (reference sequence). The CDR3 extends over 14 amino acids. This CDR3 is CASGTGGAYYGYTF. In nucleotides, the CDR3 is TGTGCCAGCGGGACCGGAGGGGCGTACTATGGCTACACCTTC.

The chain couples TRBV4-2 to TRBJ1-1; TRBD1 matches at 10 bases. This CDR3 is 17 amino acids long. V dropped 3 bases and J dropped 6; count of bases not matched to a gene: 13. Germline assignment: CDR1 LGHNA and CDR2 YNFKEQ. The CDR3 nucleotides read TGTGCCAGCAGCCACGCAACCGGGACAGGGGTTAAGGCTGAAGCTTTCTTT. It translates to CASSHATGTGVKAEAFF.

The V call is TRBV7-6, the J call TRBJ2-3, with D uncertain. CDR3 length: 15 residues. V was shortened by 4 bases and J by 5 bases, with 16 bases between the two germline ends. Looked up from germline, CDR1 is SGHVS and CDR2 is FNYEAQ. CDR3 loop: CASSSGPIYGDTQYF. The DNA of the CDR3 is TGTGCCAGCAGCTCCGGTCCAATATACGGAGATACGCAGTATTTT.

This chain connects TRBV15 to TRBJ1-2, with 9 positions matching TRBD1. Trimming took 3 bases from V and 3 from J; bases not matched to a gene: 5. Germline CDR1 and CDR2: LNHNV and YYDKDF (reference sequence). This CDR3 spans 15 amino acids. The CDR3 sequence: CATSRDRGWDYGYTF. The CDR3 DNA reads as TGTGCCACCAGCAGGGACAGGGGCTGGGACTATGGCTACACCTTC.

The V call is TRBV4-2, the J call TRBJ2-2; 13 nucleotides line up with TRBD2. J lost 7 bases, V lost 6 bases, and 8 bases had no gene match. The CDR3 extends over 16 amino acids. CDR1 is LGHNA, CDR2 YNFKEQ, per germline. This CDR3 reads CASRPTSGRVDGELFF. The CDR3 nucleotides read TGTGCCAGCAGGCCAACTAGCGGGAGGGTGGACGGGGAGCTGTTTTTT.